The present entry profiles one T cell receptor (beta chain) with its context. Trimming pared 2 bases from V and 4 bases from J, leaving 12 bases between. Germline V CDR1 and CDR2: SGHDT, YYEEEE. The CDR3 contains 14 residues. This entry comes from a study of OX40 agonist ivuxolimab in advanced cancers. Study context: Dose-escalation cases comprised hepatocellular carcinoma, melanoma, renal cell or head and neck cancer.

The data were produced by immunoSEQ multiplex PCR, yet TCRdb's version contains in-frame clones alone and is incomplete. Altogether 14,000 to 15,000 clones are present, around 90% being singletons, with the ten largest covering approximately 23%. This sequence joins TRBV5-6 and TRBJ1-1; a weak D match, TRBD1 (6 bases). Sequenced here: CD4+ or CD8+ T cells sorted from blood, sampled in a trial of the OX40 agonist ivuxolimab. The receptor's source is an adult with an advanced solid tumor such as melanoma, head and neck, liver or kidney cancer. Here the CDR3 reads CASSFTQGPTEAFF. The CDR3 bases are TGTGCCAGCAGCTTTACTCAGGGGCCCACTGAAGCTTTCTTT.